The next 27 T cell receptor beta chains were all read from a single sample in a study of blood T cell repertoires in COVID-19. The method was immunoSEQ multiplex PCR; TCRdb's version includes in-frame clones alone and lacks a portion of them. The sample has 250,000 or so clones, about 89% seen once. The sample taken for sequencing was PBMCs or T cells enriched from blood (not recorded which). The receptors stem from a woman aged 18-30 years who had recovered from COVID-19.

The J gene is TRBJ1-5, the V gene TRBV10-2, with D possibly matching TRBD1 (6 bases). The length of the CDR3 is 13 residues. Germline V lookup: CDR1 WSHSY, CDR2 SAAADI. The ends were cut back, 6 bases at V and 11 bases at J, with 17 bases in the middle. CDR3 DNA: TGCGCCAGCAGCGAGGGGGAGTCGCCCGCCCAGCATTTT. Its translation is CASSEGESPAQHF.

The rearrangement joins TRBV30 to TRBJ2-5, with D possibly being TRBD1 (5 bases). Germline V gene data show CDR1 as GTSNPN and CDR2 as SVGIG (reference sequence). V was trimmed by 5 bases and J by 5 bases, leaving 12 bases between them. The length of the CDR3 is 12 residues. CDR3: CAWSIGVETQYF. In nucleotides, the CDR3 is TGTGCCTGGTCGATAGGGGTGGAGACCCAGTACTTC.

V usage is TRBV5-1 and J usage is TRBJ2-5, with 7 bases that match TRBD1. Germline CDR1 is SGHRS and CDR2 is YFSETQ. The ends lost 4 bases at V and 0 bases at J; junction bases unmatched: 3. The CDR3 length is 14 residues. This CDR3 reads CASSLTGDQETQYF. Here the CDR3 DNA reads TGCGCCAGCAGCCTTACAGGGGACCAAGAGACCCAGTACTTC.

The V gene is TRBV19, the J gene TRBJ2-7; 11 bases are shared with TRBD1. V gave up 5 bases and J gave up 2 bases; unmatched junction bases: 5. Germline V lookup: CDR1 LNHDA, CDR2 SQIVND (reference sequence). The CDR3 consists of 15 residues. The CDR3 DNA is TGTGCCAGTAGTCACGGGACAGGGGGGACCTACGAGCAGTACTTC. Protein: CASSHGTGGTYEQYF.

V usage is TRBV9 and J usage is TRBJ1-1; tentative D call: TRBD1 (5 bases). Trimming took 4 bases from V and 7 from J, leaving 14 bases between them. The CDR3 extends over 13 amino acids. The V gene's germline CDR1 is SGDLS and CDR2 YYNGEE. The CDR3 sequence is CASSKTVTGEAFF. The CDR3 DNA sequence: TGTGCCAGCAGCAAGACAGTTACGGGTGAAGCTTTCTTT.

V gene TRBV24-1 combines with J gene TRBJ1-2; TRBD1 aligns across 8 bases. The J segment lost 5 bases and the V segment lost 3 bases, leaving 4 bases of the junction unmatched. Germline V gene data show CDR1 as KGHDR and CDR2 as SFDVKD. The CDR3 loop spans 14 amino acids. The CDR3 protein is CATSDVDRVYGYTF. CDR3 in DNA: TGTGCCACCAGTGATGTGGACAGGGTGTATGGCTACACCTTC.

The CDR3, as DNA: TGTGCCAGCAGGGGCGATACCTACGAGCAGTACTTC. Encoded protein: CASRGDTYEQYF. The chain recombines TRBV28 with TRBJ2-7; D gene unclear. This CDR3 contains 12 residues. Germline assignment: CDR1 MDHEN and CDR2 SYDVKM. Trimming left V 6 bases short and J 2 bases short, with 8 bases between.

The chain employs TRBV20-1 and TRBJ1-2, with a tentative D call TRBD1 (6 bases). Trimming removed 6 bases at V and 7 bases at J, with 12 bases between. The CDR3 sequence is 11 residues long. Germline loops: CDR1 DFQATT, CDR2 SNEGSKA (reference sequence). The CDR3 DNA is TGCAGTGCCCTCAGGGGAACTGGCTACACCTTC. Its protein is CSALRGTGYTF.

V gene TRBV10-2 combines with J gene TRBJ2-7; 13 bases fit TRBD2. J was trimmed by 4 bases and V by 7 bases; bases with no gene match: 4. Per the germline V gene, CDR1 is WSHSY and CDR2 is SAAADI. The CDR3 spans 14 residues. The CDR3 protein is CASNRTSGSYEQYF. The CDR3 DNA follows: TGCGCCAGCAACAGGACTAGCGGGAGTTACGAGCAGTACTTC.

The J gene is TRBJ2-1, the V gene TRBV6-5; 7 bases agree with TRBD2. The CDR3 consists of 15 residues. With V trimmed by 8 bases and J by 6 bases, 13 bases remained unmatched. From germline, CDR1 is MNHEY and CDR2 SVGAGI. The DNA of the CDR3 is TGTGCCAGCTTCGGATGGCTAGCGGCTTTCAATGAGCAGTTCTTC. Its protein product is CASFGWLAAFNEQFF.

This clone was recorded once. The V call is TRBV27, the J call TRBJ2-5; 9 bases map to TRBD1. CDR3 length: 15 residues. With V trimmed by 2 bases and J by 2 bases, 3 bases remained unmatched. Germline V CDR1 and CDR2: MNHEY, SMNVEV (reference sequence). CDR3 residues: CASSLGTGPQETQYF. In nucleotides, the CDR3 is TGTGCCAGCAGTTTAGGGACAGGGCCACAAGAGACCCAGTACTTC.

Here the CDR3 reads CASSPKRQVNEKLFF. In DNA, the CDR3 is TGTGCCAGCAGTCCCAAACGACAGGTTAATGAAAAACTGTTTTTT. This chain links TRBV6-7 with TRBJ1-4; perhaps TRBD1 as D (6 bases). TRBV6-7 is given ORF status, its function remaining uncertain. Between the trimmed V and J ends, which lost 5 bases and 4 bases, there was a span of 14 bases. CDR3 length: 15 residues.

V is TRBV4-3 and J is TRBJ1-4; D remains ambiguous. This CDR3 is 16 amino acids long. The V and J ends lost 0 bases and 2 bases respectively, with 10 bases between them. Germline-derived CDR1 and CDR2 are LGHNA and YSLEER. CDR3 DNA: TGCGCCAGCAGCCAAGATATGAGGGCCACTAATGAAAAACTGTTTTTT. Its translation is CASSQDMRATNEKLFF.

The CDR3 nucleotides read TGTGCCAGCAGCCCGCGGGGGACGACCACAGATACGCAGTATTTT. It translates to CASSPRGTTTDTQYF. The chain uses TRBV11-3 and TRBJ2-3, with 7 bases aligning to TRBD2. The CDR3 consists of 15 residues. Trimming cost V 5 bases and J 2 bases; bases outside gene matches: 7. From germline, CDR1 is SGHNT and CDR2 YENEEA.

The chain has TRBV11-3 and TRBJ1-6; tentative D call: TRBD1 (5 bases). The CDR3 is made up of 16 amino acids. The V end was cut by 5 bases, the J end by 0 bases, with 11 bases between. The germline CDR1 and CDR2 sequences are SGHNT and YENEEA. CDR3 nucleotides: TGTGCCAGCAGCCAGGGCCCCCGCTCCTATAATTCACCCCTCCACTTT. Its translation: CASSQGPRSYNSPLHF.

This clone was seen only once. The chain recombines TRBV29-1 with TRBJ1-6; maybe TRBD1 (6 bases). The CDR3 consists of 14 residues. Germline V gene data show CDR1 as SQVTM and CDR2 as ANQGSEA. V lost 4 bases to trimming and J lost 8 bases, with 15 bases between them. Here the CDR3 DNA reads TGCAGCGTTGCAGGGGCCCAACGAGATTCACCCCTCCACTTT. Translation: CSVAGAQRDSPLHF.

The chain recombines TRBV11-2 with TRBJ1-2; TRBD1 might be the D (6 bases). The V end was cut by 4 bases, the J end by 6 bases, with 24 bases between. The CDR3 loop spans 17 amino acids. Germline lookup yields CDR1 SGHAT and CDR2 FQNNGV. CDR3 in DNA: TGTGCCAGCAGCTCCCGGGTGGGGGCGGTCCCTGGAGATGGCTACACCTTC. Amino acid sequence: CASSSRVGAVPGDGYTF.

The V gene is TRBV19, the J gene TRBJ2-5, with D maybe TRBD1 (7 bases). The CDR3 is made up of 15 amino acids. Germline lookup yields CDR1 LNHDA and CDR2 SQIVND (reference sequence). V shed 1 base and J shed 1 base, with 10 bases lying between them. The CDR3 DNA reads TGTGCCAGTAGTATAGGCGGGACAGTCCAAGAGACCCAGTACTTC. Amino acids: CASSIGGTVQETQYF.

CDR3 nucleotide sequence: TGTGCCAGCAGCTTAACAGGGGCCTACAATGAGCAGTTCTTC. This encodes CASSLTGAYNEQFF. V usage is TRBV11-2 and J usage is TRBJ2-1, with TRBD1 matching 7 bases. The CDR3 is made up of 14 amino acids. J was trimmed by 2 bases and V by 2 bases; bases with no gene match: 0. CDR1 SGHAT and CDR2 FQNNGV come from the germline V gene.

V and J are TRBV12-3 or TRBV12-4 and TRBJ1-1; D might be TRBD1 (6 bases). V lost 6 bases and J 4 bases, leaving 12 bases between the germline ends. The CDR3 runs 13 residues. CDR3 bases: TGTGCCAGCAGCTGGGACATATCCACTGAAGCTTTCTTT. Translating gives CASSWDISTEAFF.

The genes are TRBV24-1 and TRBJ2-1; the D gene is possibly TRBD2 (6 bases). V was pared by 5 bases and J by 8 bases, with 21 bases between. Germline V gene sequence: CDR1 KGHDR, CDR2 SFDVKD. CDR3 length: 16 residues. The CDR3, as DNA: TGTGCCACCAGTGCCATCCGTGGTGCGGGACCCCATGAGCAGTTCTTC. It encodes CATSAIRGAGPHEQFF.

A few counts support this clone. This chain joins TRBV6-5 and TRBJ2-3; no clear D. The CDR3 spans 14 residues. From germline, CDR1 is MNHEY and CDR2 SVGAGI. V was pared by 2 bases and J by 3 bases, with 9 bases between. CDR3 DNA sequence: TGTGCCAGCAGTTACACCCAGTTAACAGATACGCAGTATTTT. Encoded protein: CASSYTQLTDTQYF.

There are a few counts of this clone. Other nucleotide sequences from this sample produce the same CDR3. CDR3 bases: TGTGCCAGCAGCTTAGCGGGCTCCGGCGGCTACACCTTC. Translation: CASSLAGSGGYTF. The gene calls are TRBV7-2 and TRBJ1-2; D remains unclear. The V and J ends lost 0 bases and 8 bases respectively, with 10 bases between them. From germline, CDR1 is SGHTA and CDR2 FQGNSA. The CDR3 is 13 amino acids.

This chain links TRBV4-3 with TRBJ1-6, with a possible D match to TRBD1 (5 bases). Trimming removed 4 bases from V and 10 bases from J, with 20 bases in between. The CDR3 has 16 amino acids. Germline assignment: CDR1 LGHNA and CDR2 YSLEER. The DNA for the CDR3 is TGCGCCAGCAGCCCAGCTTGGGGAGGGGCGGACTCACCCCTCCACTTT. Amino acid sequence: CASSPAWGGADSPLHF.

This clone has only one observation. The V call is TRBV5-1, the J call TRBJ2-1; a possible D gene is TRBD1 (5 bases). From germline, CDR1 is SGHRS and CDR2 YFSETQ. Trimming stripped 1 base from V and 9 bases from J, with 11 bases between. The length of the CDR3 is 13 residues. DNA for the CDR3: TGCGCCAGCAGCTTGCAGGGTCTGGGTGAGCAGTTCTTC. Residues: CASSLQGLGEQFF.

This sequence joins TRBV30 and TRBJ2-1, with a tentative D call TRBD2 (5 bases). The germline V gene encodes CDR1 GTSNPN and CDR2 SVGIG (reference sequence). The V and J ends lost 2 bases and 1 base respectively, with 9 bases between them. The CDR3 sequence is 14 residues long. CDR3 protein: CAWSPSGSYNEQFF. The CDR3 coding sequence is TGTGCCTGGAGTCCTTCGGGGTCCTACAATGAGCAGTTCTTC.

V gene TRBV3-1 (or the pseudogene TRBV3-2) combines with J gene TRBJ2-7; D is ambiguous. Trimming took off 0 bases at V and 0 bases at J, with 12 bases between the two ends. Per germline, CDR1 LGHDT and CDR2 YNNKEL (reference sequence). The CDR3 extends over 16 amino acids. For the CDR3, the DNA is TGTGCCAGCAGCCAAGATGCCGGAGCGAGCTCCTACGAGCAGTACTTC. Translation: CASSQDAGASSYEQYF.